The rows below give T cell receptor beta chains drawn from one sample of a study of cytomegalovirus exposure and HLA in healthy donors. Sequenced by immunoSEQ multiplex PCR; TCRdb stores in-frame clones only, minus some. The sample includes about 180,000 clones, 81% of them seen just once. What was sequenced was PBMCs. The receptors were gathered from a woman aged 18-29 years in good health and CMV-seropositive. CDR3s include the opening cysteine and the closing phenylalanine or tryptophan. Each record gives: V gene, D gene, J gene, clone size, CDR3 DNA, CDR3 protein. A D gene is named only where the DNA matches it firmly. Expanded clones get a size class; other rows say once, few or many, or leave the size out.

v_gene: TRBV5-4
d_gene: .
j_gene: TRBJ2-1
abundance: .
CDR3nt: TGTGCCAGCAGCAGCTATTTTAGTGTTGAGCAGTTCTTC
CDR3aa: CASSSYFSVEQFF

v_gene: TRBV13
d_gene: TRBD1
j_gene: TRBJ2-5
abundance: .
CDR3nt: TGTGCCAGCAGCCCTTGGACAGGGGAAAGGGAGACCCAGTACTTC
CDR3aa: CASSPWTGERETQYF

v_gene: TRBV5-1
d_gene: .
j_gene: TRBJ1-5
abundance: .
CDR3nt: TGCGCCAGCAGCTTGGCGGGCAATCAGCCCCAGCATTTT
CDR3aa: CASSLAGNQPQHF

v_gene: TRBV18
d_gene: .
j_gene: TRBJ2-7
abundance: .
CDR3nt: TGTGCCAGCCGACCGACAGTGCTAAACTCCTACGAGCAGTACTTC
CDR3aa: CASRPTVLNSYEQYF

v_gene: TRBV6-5
d_gene: TRBD1
j_gene: TRBJ2-3
abundance: few
CDR3nt: TGTGCCAGCAGTCAGACAGGGGTTTATACGCAGTATTTT
CDR3aa: CASSQTGVYTQYF

v_gene: TRBV6-6
d_gene: .
j_gene: TRBJ2-5
abundance: few
CDR3nt: TGTGCCAGCAGGGGGGGGACCCAGTACTTC
CDR3aa: CASRGGTQYF

v_gene: TRBV6-1
d_gene: .
j_gene: TRBJ1-4
abundance: .
CDR3nt: TGTGCCAGCAGTGAGAGGTCGGATAATGAAAAACTGTTTTTT
CDR3aa: CASSERSDNEKLFF

v_gene: TRBV4-2
d_gene: .
j_gene: TRBJ1-5
abundance: .
CDR3nt: TGTGCCAGCAGCCAAGGGGGGAACAAGGGGGTTTGGGGGAACGGTCAGCCCCAGCATTTT
CDR3aa: CASSQGGNKGVWGNGQPQHF

v_gene: TRBV4-2
d_gene: TRBD1
j_gene: TRBJ1-2
abundance: .
CDR3nt: TGTGCCAGCAGCCCAACTGGGACAGCTAACTATGGCTACACCTTC
CDR3aa: CASSPTGTANYGYTF

v_gene: TRBV6-5
d_gene: TRBD2
j_gene: TRBJ2-5
abundance: .
CDR3nt: TGTGCCAGCAGGAGGGACGCGGGGGGGGGAGAGACCCAGTACTTC
CDR3aa: CASRRDAGGGETQYF

v_gene: TRBV27
d_gene: TRBD2
j_gene: TRBJ2-1
abundance: few
CDR3nt: TGTGCCAGCAGTTTATCGCTAGCGGGAGGATACAATGAGCAGTTCTTC
CDR3aa: CASSLSLAGGYNEQFF

v_gene: TRBV28
d_gene: TRBD1
j_gene: TRBJ1-2
abundance: .
CDR3nt: TGTGCCAGCAGGGGGACAGCCAATATCTATGGCTACACCTTC
CDR3aa: CASRGTANIYGYTF

v_gene: TRBV19
d_gene: TRBD1
j_gene: TRBJ2-4
abundance: .
CDR3nt: TGTGCCAGTAGCCCACGAGGGGGCCAGGGGAACATTCAGTACTTC
CDR3aa: CASSPRGGQGNIQYF

v_gene: TRBV11-2
d_gene: TRBD2
j_gene: TRBJ2-1
abundance: few
CDR3nt: TGTGCCAGCAGCTTAGATCTGGTAGGACTAGCGGGGGGGCCGGGCAATGAGCAGTTCTTC
CDR3aa: CASSLDLVGLAGGPGNEQFF

v_gene: TRBV19
d_gene: TRBD1
j_gene: TRBJ2-1
abundance: .
CDR3nt: TGTGCCAGTAGTCTCGCCGGGACAGACAATGAGCAGTTCTTC
CDR3aa: CASSLAGTDNEQFF

v_gene: TRBV28
d_gene: TRBD1
j_gene: TRBJ1-6
abundance: .
CDR3nt: TGTGCCAGCGGGACAGACAATTATAATTCACCCCTCCACTTT
CDR3aa: CASGTDNYNSPLHF

v_gene: TRBV15
d_gene: TRBD1
j_gene: TRBJ2-2
abundance: .
CDR3nt: TGTGCCACCAGCAGAGATGAGTTAGGACAGGGCTATTTTGTTAGCACCGGGGAGCTGTTTTTT
CDR3aa: CATSRDELGQGYFVSTGELFF

v_gene: TRBV7-2
d_gene: TRBD2
j_gene: TRBJ2-5
abundance: few
CDR3nt: TGTGCCAGCAGCTTACAGGTCAGACTAGCGGCCTACCAAGAGACCCAGTACTTC
CDR3aa: CASSLQVRLAAYQETQYF

v_gene: TRBV14
d_gene: .
j_gene: TRBJ2-7
abundance: .
CDR3nt: TGTGCCAGCAGCCGATCTACCGGGACTTCCTACGAGCAGTACTTC
CDR3aa: CASSRSTGTSYEQYF

v_gene: TRBV5-1
d_gene: TRBD1
j_gene: TRBJ1-6
abundance: .
CDR3nt: TGCGCCAGCAGCCCGGGACAGCAGAATTCACCCCTCCACTTT
CDR3aa: CASSPGQQNSPLHF

v_gene: TRBV18
d_gene: .
j_gene: TRBJ1-5
abundance: .
CDR3nt: TGTGCCAGCTCGGGGACTGGAAGCGGAGGGGCCCAGCATTTT
CDR3aa: CASSGTGSGGAQHF

v_gene: TRBV10-1
d_gene: .
j_gene: TRBJ2-3
abundance: .
CDR3nt: TGCGCCAGCAGTGGTATACTAGCTGGGGATACGCAGTATTTT
CDR3aa: CASSGILAGDTQYF

v_gene: TRBV10-3
d_gene: TRBD1
j_gene: TRBJ1-4
abundance: .
CDR3nt: TGTGCCATCAGTGAAAACGGACAGGGCAATGAAAAACTGTTTTTT
CDR3aa: CAISENGQGNEKLFF

v_gene: TRBV7-2
d_gene: TRBD1
j_gene: TRBJ1-2
abundance: .
CDR3nt: TGTGCCAGCAGTCCGGACAGGGGAATTTATGGCTACACCTTC
CDR3aa: CASSPDRGIYGYTF

v_gene: TRBV5-6
d_gene: .
j_gene: TRBJ1-1
abundance: .
CDR3nt: TGTGCCAGCAGCCCTCAGGACTTTCACACTGAAGCTTTCTTT
CDR3aa: CASSPQDFHTEAFF

v_gene: TRBV7-2
d_gene: TRBD2
j_gene: TRBJ2-7
abundance: .
CDR3nt: TGTGCCAGCAGCCGATGGACTAGCGGGGGAGAGCAGTACTTC
CDR3aa: CASSRWTSGGEQYF

v_gene: TRBV11-3
d_gene: .
j_gene: TRBJ2-2
abundance: once
CDR3nt: TGTGCCAGCAGCTTAGTGGACAGCGAGCTGTTTTTT
CDR3aa: CASSLVDSELFF

v_gene: TRBV6-5
d_gene: .
j_gene: TRBJ1-6
abundance: .
CDR3nt: TGTGCCAGCCGGGACACTTATAATTCACCCCTCCACTTT
CDR3aa: CASRDTYNSPLHF

v_gene: TRBV6-5
d_gene: .
j_gene: TRBJ2-7
abundance: .
CDR3nt: TGTGCCAGCACCCCTCCCCGGGGTGGATACTACGAGCAGTACTTC
CDR3aa: CASTPPRGGYYEQYF

v_gene: TRBV7-2
d_gene: TRBD2
j_gene: TRBJ2-1
abundance: .
CDR3nt: TGTGCCAGCAGCTTAGGAGGCGGGGGGGCCGATGAGCAGTTCTTC
CDR3aa: CASSLGGGGADEQFF

v_gene: TRBV7-3
d_gene: .
j_gene: TRBJ2-7
abundance: .
CDR3nt: TGTGCCAGCAGCTTAATCCGTGGAGGAAGGAACGAGCAGTACTTC
CDR3aa: CASSLIRGGRNEQYF

v_gene: TRBV7-9
d_gene: TRBD1
j_gene: TRBJ1-3
abundance: once
CDR3nt: TGTGCCAGCAGCGCCGGGACAGGCCGAAGCTCTGGAAACACCATATATTTT
CDR3aa: CASSAGTGRSSGNTIYF

v_gene: TRBV6-5
d_gene: .
j_gene: TRBJ1-2
abundance: .
CDR3nt: TGTGCCAGCAGCCTGGACACACCAGTCTATGGCTACACCTTC
CDR3aa: CASSLDTPVYGYTF

v_gene: TRBV9
d_gene: .
j_gene: TRBJ1-4
abundance: .
CDR3nt: TGTGCCAGCAGCGGGAGCATGGCAACTAATGAAAAACTGTTTTTT
CDR3aa: CASSGSMATNEKLFF

v_gene: TRBV7-9
d_gene: .
j_gene: TRBJ1-2
abundance: .
CDR3nt: TGTGCCAGCAGCTTAGAAGGGGGAACTGGCTACACCTTC
CDR3aa: CASSLEGGTGYTF

v_gene: TRBV14
d_gene: .
j_gene: TRBJ1-2
abundance: .
CDR3nt: TGTGCCAGCAGCCTGGATCGCGGGTGGGGCTACACCTTC
CDR3aa: CASSLDRGWGYTF

v_gene: TRBV2
d_gene: .
j_gene: TRBJ1-1
abundance: .
CDR3nt: TGTGCCAGCAGTGCGGGGCGCGACAGGCAAGCTTTCTTT
CDR3aa: CASSAGRDRQAFF

v_gene: TRBV6-5
d_gene: TRBD1
j_gene: TRBJ1-1
abundance: .
CDR3nt: TGTGCCAGCAGTTACCCATCGGACAGGGACGCTGAAGCTTTCTTT
CDR3aa: CASSYPSDRDAEAFF

v_gene: TRBV19
d_gene: .
j_gene: TRBJ2-1
abundance: .
CDR3nt: TGTGCCAGTAGCCGCACCGGACAGAACAATGAGCAGTTCTTC
CDR3aa: CASSRTGQNNEQFF

v_gene: TRBV19
d_gene: TRBD1
j_gene: TRBJ1-6
abundance: .
CDR3nt: TGTGCCAGTAGTCCGACCGACAGGGTTTTCGGGGACTCCTATAATTCACCCCTCCACTTT
CDR3aa: CASSPTDRVFGDSYNSPLHF

v_gene: TRBV11-2
d_gene: .
j_gene: TRBJ2-3
abundance: .
CDR3nt: TGTGCCAGCAGCTTATCCAGGGGAACAGATACGCAGTATTTT
CDR3aa: CASSLSRGTDTQYF

v_gene: TRBV5-6
d_gene: .
j_gene: TRBJ2-2
abundance: few
CDR3nt: TGTGCCAGCAGCTTGCCGTACTCAGGGTTCAAGGGCGGGGAGCTGTTTTTT
CDR3aa: CASSLPYSGFKGGELFF

v_gene: TRBV5-6
d_gene: .
j_gene: TRBJ2-1
abundance: .
CDR3nt: TGTGCCAGCAGCTTGGTCGGACTCGGAGATGTTGAGCAGTTCTTC
CDR3aa: CASSLVGLGDVEQFF